This passage covers 2 T cell receptor beta chains from one sample sequenced in a study of cytomegalovirus exposure and HLA in healthy donors. Researchers ran the PCR with 60 Vbeta and 13 Jbeta primers. Data came from immunoSEQ multiplex PCR; TCRdb stores just in-frame clones and leaves some out. This sample contains about 42,000 clones. The specimen sequenced was PBMCs. The receptors originated from a man aged 25 to 40 in good health and CMV-seronegative.

The chain is built from TRBV9 and TRBJ2-7, with TRBD2 matching over 7 bases. V was pared by 4 bases and J by 2 bases, with 6 bases of the junction left unmatched. CDR1 is SGDLS, CDR2 YYNGEE, per germline. The CDR3 has 14 residues. The CDR3 loop reads CASSFGTTTYEQYF. The DNA for the CDR3 is TGTGCCAGCAGCTTCGGGACTACCACCTACGAGCAGTACTTC. Full variable domain (remainder filled in from reference TRBV9 and TRBJ2-7): DSGVTQTPKHLITATGQRVTLRCSPRSGDLSVYWYQQSLDQGLQFLIQYYNGEERAKGNILERFSAQQFPDLHSELNLSSLELGDSALYFCASSFGTTTYEQYFGPGTRLTVT.

The J gene is TRBJ2-1, the V gene TRBV10-1, with 13 bases fitting TRBD2. The germline CDR1 and CDR2 sequences are WNHNN and SYGVQD (reference sequence). V was pared by 3 bases and J by 10 bases, with 6 bases of the junction left unmatched. CDR3 length: 15 amino acids. This chain's CDR3 is CASSDRRTSGREQFF. Written as DNA, the CDR3 is TGCGCCAGCAGTGATCGAAGGACTAGCGGGAGAGAGCAGTTCTTC.